This T cell receptor beta chain was captured by sequencing in a study of T cells in Graves' hyperthyroidism and ophthalmopathy. This clonotype showed up many times. Amplification targeted TCR beta CDR3 regions from RNA transcripts. HTBI primers were used for first-round RT-PCR of the TCR CDR3. TCRdb reprocessed the multiplex PCR reads with MiXCR, giving one entry per CDR3 protein. Of just under 750,000 distinct CDR3 sequences in the sample, around a third are singletons; the top ten hold 30% to 40%. The ends lost 0 bases at V and 2 bases at J; junction bases unmatched: 5. Germline CDR1 is MGHDK and CDR2 is SYGVNS. The CDR3 is 17 residues long.

The sequencing sample was made of blood. The origin of this receptor is a woman in her thirties or forties with Graves' hyperthyroidism. The V call is TRBV25-1, the J call TRBJ2-3; TRBD2 matches 10 bases. The chain's CDR3 is CASSEYSGGAHTDTQYF. CDR3 sequence (DNA): TGTGCCAGCAGTGAATACAGCGGGGGGGCTCACACAGATACGCAGTATTTT.